The next 19 T cell receptor beta chains were all read from a single sample in a study of cytomegalovirus exposure and HLA in healthy donors. The PCR had 60 Vbeta and 13 Jbeta primers. TCRdb's copy holds only in-frame clones and misses some; the assay was immunoSEQ multiplex PCR. The sample lists about 160,000 clones, 60% to 80% occurring once. Material: PBMCs. These receptors all come from a woman aged 45 to 65 in good health and CMV-seropositive.

The V and J genes are TRBV7-2 and TRBJ2-7, with 13 bases identical to TRBD2. CDR3 length: 14 residues. The V and J ends lost 4 bases and 4 bases, in that order; junction bases with no gene match: 1. Per the germline V gene, CDR1 is SGHTA and CDR2 is FQGNSA. For the CDR3, the DNA is TGTGCCAGCAGCTCGGGACTAGCGGGGTACGAGCAGTACTTC. Translating gives CASSSGLAGYEQYF. Using reference TRBV7-2 and TRBJ2-7 for the parts outside the CDR3, the full variable domain is GAGVSQSPSNKVTEKGKDVELRCDPISGHTALYWYRQSLGQGLEFLIYFQGNSAPDKSGLPSDRFSAERTGGSVSTLTIQRTQQEDSAVYLCASSSGLAGYEQYFGPGTRLTVT.

The CDR3 is CASSPRDRVNSGSRYEQYF. The CDR3 coding sequence is TGTGCCAGCAGCCCGCGGGACAGGGTGAACAGCGGAAGTCGCTACGAGCAGTACTTC. The chain couples TRBV7-2 to TRBJ2-7; 9 bases line up with TRBD1. The CDR3 sequence is 19 residues long. V shed 5 bases and J 3 bases; nucleotides not matched to a gene: 20. Germline assignment: CDR1 SGHTA and CDR2 FQGNSA.

This clone was counted a single time. The genes are TRBV2 and TRBJ2-3; 10 nucleotides agree with TRBD1. Trimming took 8 bases from V and 5 from J; bases not matched to a gene: 13. The length of the CDR3 is 16 residues. Germline V gene sequence: CDR1 SNHLY, CDR2 FYNNEI. Here the CDR3 reads CASLARDRGLVDTQYF. In DNA form, the CDR3 reads TGTGCCAGCCTAGCCCGGGACAGGGGCCTTGTAGATACGCAGTATTTT.

The chain recombines TRBV6-5 with TRBJ1-2; 7 bases fit TRBD1. The CDR3 is 14 residues long. Losses at the gene ends were 2 bases for V and 5 bases for J; bases not matched to a gene: 5. CDR1 MNHEY and CDR2 SVGAGI come from the germline V gene. CDR3 loop: CASSYVSGQYGYTF. CDR3 nucleotide sequence: TGTGCCAGCAGTTACGTTTCGGGACAGTATGGCTACACCTTC.

This clone was counted only a few times. CDR3 region: CASSPTTTGSAGELFF. CDR3 DNA sequence: TGTGCCAGCAGTCCCACGACCACTGGGAGCGCCGGGGAGCTGTTTTTT. The J gene is TRBJ2-2, the V gene TRBV27, with D maybe TRBD2 (5 bases). Trimming took 5 bases from V and 6 from J, leaving 19 bases between them. The length of the CDR3 is 16 residues. The germline gives CDR1 MNHEY, CDR2 SMNVEV (reference sequence).

This sequence joins TRBV19 and TRBJ1-2, with D perhaps TRBD1 (6 bases). This CDR3 spans 15 amino acids. Germline values: CDR1 LNHDA, CDR2 SQIVND (reference sequence). The V end was cut by 9 bases, the J end by 7 bases, with 24 bases between. The CDR3 here is CASGQPTAPTGGYTF. The DNA for the CDR3 is TGTGCCAGCGGACAGCCAACCGCCCCCACCGGTGGCTACACCTTC.

The genes are TRBV7-9 and TRBJ2-2; 10 bases map to TRBD1. CDR3 length: 16 residues. CDR1 is SEHNR and CDR2 is FQNEAQ in the germline V gene (reference sequence). Trimming at V came to 6 bases and at J to 1 base, leaving 5 bases not matched to a gene. The CDR3 reads CASRRQGARNTGELFF. DNA for the CDR3: TGTGCCAGCAGAAGACAGGGGGCGAGGAACACCGGGGAGCTGTTTTTT.

The V and J genes are TRBV15 and TRBJ2-1; 10 nucleotides line up with TRBD2. In germline, CDR1 is LNHNV, CDR2 YYDKDF (reference sequence). V shed 4 bases, J shed 7 bases, and the junction held 13 bases outside the gene matches. The length of the CDR3 is 17 residues. CDR3 nucleotide sequence: TGTGCCACCAGCACACCGGGACTAGCGTACCCAGGGAATGAGCAGTTCTTC. It encodes CATSTPGLAYPGNEQFF.

J is TRBJ2-3 and V is TRBV27, with 7 bases lining up with TRBD1. V trimming: 3 bases; J trimming: 4 bases; junction bases outside the gene matches: 1. Germline V gene lookup returns CDR1 MNHEY and CDR2 SMNVEV (reference sequence). The CDR3 sequence is 13 residues long. This CDR3 is CASSFTGADTQYF. The CDR3 nucleotides read TGTGCCAGCAGTTTTACAGGGGCAGATACGCAGTATTTT.

This clone was counted a few times. J is TRBJ2-1 and V is TRBV10-3; D is possibly TRBD1 (5 bases). The CDR3 length is 13 residues. Germline lookup yields CDR1 ENHRY and CDR2 SYGVKD. The germline V and J ends were trimmed by 1 base and 5 bases, with 6 bases remaining between them. CDR3 loop: CAISELTDNEQFF. In nucleotides, the CDR3 is TGTGCCATCAGTGAGTTGACAGACAATGAGCAGTTCTTC.

The rearrangement links TRBV19 to TRBJ2-3; D remains ambiguous. Trimming stripped 2 bases from V and 6 bases from J, with 15 bases between. CDR1 and CDR2 from the germline V gene are LNHDA and SQIVND (reference sequence). This CDR3 is 15 amino acids long. The CDR3 protein is CASSISVRPVDTQYF. The DNA for the CDR3 is TGTGCCAGTAGTATATCGGTCAGGCCGGTGGATACGCAGTATTTT.

This clone has a single count. This rearrangement joins TRBV15 to TRBJ2-2; TRBD1 is a possible D gene (6 bases). Germline CDR1 reads LNHNV; CDR2 reads YYDKDF (reference sequence). This CDR3 region has 14 residues. Trimming left V 1 base short and J 6 bases short, with 9 bases between. CDR3 protein: CATSRGQDPGELFF. In DNA form, the CDR3 reads TGTGCCACCAGCAGAGGACAGGATCCCGGGGAGCTGTTTTTT.

This clone was seen just once. This chain connects TRBV7-9 to TRBJ2-2; 8 nucleotides match TRBD2. With 6 bases clipped from V and 6 bases from J, the junction kept 9 bases outside the gene matches. The germline V gene encodes CDR1 SEHNR and CDR2 FQNEAQ (reference sequence). The CDR3 runs 15 residues. CDR3 residues: CASSPVVGGAGELFF. The CDR3 DNA is TGTGCCAGCAGTCCAGTCGTCGGGGGGGCCGGGGAGCTGTTTTTT.

The V call is TRBV5-1, the J call TRBJ2-7; a weak D match, TRBD1 (5 bases). V was pared by 0 bases and J by 3 bases, with 13 bases between. From germline, CDR1 is SGHRS and CDR2 YFSETQ. The CDR3 spans 15 residues. In nucleotides, the CDR3 is TGCGCCAGCAGCTTGGGCGGCAGGGCACTCTACGAGCAGTACTTC. This sequence encodes CASSLGGRALYEQYF.

This clone has just one count. The CDR3 spells CSVSEETQYF. CDR3 sequence (DNA): TGCAGTGTGTCAGAAGAGACCCAGTACTTC. This chain connects TRBV20-1 to TRBJ2-5, with D unresolved. Germline values: CDR1 DFQATT, CDR2 SNEGSKA (reference sequence). Deletions cut 7 bases from V and 3 bases from J, with 6 bases between. The CDR3 consists of 10 residues.

The rearrangement links TRBV7-6 to TRBJ2-2; 11 bases line up with TRBD2. This CDR3 has 18 amino acids. Trimming at V came to 5 bases and at J to 5 bases, leaving 13 bases not matched to a gene. Germline V gene sequence: CDR1 SGHVS, CDR2 FNYEAQ. The CDR3 sequence: CASSPFTSGGVGTGELFF. The CDR3 nucleotides are TGTGCCAGCAGCCCGTTTACTAGCGGGGGTGTAGGTACCGGGGAGCTGTTTTTT.

Details on this clone: One junction end disagrees with the germline gene, perhaps due to a read error. The genes are TRBV7-7 and TRBJ2-5, with 7 positions matching TRBD1. Germline V gene data show CDR1 as SSHAT and CDR2 as FNYEAQ (reference sequence). The CDR3 runs 16 residues. CDR3 amino acids: CASSLGQGVLSETQYF. The CDR3 DNA is TGTGCTAGCAGCTTAGGGCAGGGGGTATTATCGGAGACCCAGTACTTC.

V is TRBV5-4 and J is TRBJ2-3; 9 bases are a match to TRBD2. This CDR3 is 15 amino acids long. Germline CDR1 is SGHNT and CDR2 is YYREEE (reference sequence). V lost 2 bases to trimming and J lost 6 bases; unmatched junction nucleotides: 7. The CDR3 DNA reads as TGTGCCAGCAGCTTTTCGGGTAGCGGGAGCGATACGCAGTATTTT. This gives the protein CASSFSGSGSDTQYF.

The CDR3 region has the DNA TGTGCCAGCAGTTTACATGCGTCGCAGGGGGTTTACGAGCAGTACTTC. It specifies CASSLHASQGVYEQYF. The V and J genes are TRBV28 and TRBJ2-7; 7 nucleotides align to TRBD1. The CDR3 contains 16 residues. V lost 2 bases and J lost 4; bases outside the gene matches: 11. Germline lookup yields CDR1 MDHEN and CDR2 SYDVKM.